This TCR beta chain was identified during a study of monozygotic twins with inflammatory bowel disease. Study-wide results and limits: The authors found no support for a single strong IBD-associated signal or clonotype.

CDR3 length: 15 amino acids. With regard to this clonotype: Its antigen is not identified.

TCRdb processed the 5' RACE reads again and assigns one entry to each CDR3 protein, with no DNA. The table for this sample gives over 200,000 distinct CDR3 sequences. The sequenced sample was blood. The chain recombines TRBV12-3 or TRBV12-4 with TRBJ2-6. This receptor was obtained from a human donor with ulcerative colitis or Crohn's disease, or a healthy co-twin of an affected twin (not recorded which). CDR3 amino acids: CASSFSVSGANVLTF.